Below are 8 T cell receptor beta chains sequenced from a single sample in a study of blood T cell repertoires in COVID-19. The assay was immunoSEQ multiplex PCR, and TCRdb's table has in-frame clones only and misses some. The data show 350,000 or so clones, roughly nine tenths seen once. The sequencing sample was made of PBMCs or T cells enriched from blood (not recorded which). These receptors came from a woman aged 25-40 years who had recovered from COVID-19.

A single count supports this clone. The genes are TRBV7-8 and TRBJ1-5, with D possibly matching TRBD1 (6 bases). The CDR3 sequence is 16 residues long. Germline loops: CDR1 SGHVS, CDR2 FQNEAQ. The V end was cut by 5 bases, the J end by 5 bases, with 19 bases between. The CDR3 loop is CASSHGGGQGYQPQHF. The CDR3 nucleotides read TGTGCCAGCAGCCACGGTGGGGGCCAGGGATATCAGCCCCAGCATTTT.

The genes are TRBV10-1 and TRBJ2-3; 10 bases match TRBD2. The CDR3 has 16 amino acids. Germline CDR1 is WNHNN and CDR2 is SYGVQD (reference sequence). V dropped 7 bases and J dropped 1; count of bases not matched to a gene: 8. The CDR3 DNA reads TGCGCCAGCACCAAGGAAGCGGGGGGGCGCACAGATACGCAGTATTTT. Amino acid sequence: CASTKEAGGRTDTQYF.

The chain uses TRBV19 and TRBJ1-1; TRBD1 agrees at 7 bases. CDR3 size: 14 residues. The V gene end was trimmed by 6 bases and the J gene end by 1 base; junction bases not matched to a gene: 5. CDR1 is LNHDA and CDR2 is SQIVND in the germline V gene (reference sequence). Written as DNA, the CDR3 is TGTGCCAGTAGGCGGACAGGACAGAACACTGAAGCTTTCTTT. Amino acids: CASRRTGQNTEAFF.

A single count supports this clone. The V call is TRBV11-2, the J call TRBJ2-7; 7 bases align to TRBD1. The CDR3 is 13 residues long. J lost 3 bases, V lost 6 bases, and 5 bases had no gene match. Germline V gene sequence: CDR1 SGHAT, CDR2 FQNNGV. CDR3 loop: CASSQGTVYEQYF. CDR3 in DNA: TGTGCCAGCAGTCAGGGGACAGTCTACGAGCAGTACTTC.

This clone was recorded once. The rearrangement links TRBV3-1 (or the pseudogene TRBV3-2) to TRBJ1-1, with 7 bases matching TRBD1. Germline loops: CDR1 LGHDT, CDR2 YNNKEL (reference sequence). The CDR3 sequence is 13 residues long. Germline trimming cut 3 bases from V and 7 bases from J; bases unmatched to any gene: 5. CDR3 protein: CASSQGQTGEAFF. The CDR3 DNA reads TGTGCCAGCAGCCAGGGACAGACCGGTGAAGCTTTCTTT.

The chain is built from TRBV7-2 and TRBJ1-6; a weak D match, TRBD1 (6 bases). The CDR3 is 15 residues long. V was trimmed by 5 bases and J by 7 bases, leaving 15 bases between them. Looked up from germline, CDR1 is SGHTA and CDR2 is FQGNSA. The CDR3 here is CASSLYRDNNSPLHF. CDR3 sequence (DNA): TGTGCCAGCAGCCTCTACCGGGACAACAATTCACCCCTCCACTTT.

The chain is built from TRBV11-2 and TRBJ2-7; 9 bases align to TRBD2. This CDR3 has 15 amino acids. Unmatched junction bases numbered 11, after V lost 5 bases and J lost 6 bases. In germline, CDR1 is SGHAT, CDR2 FQNNGV. The CDR3 bases are TGTGCCAGCAGCCGCTTAGGACTAGCGTTGTCCGAGCAGTACTTC. This codes for CASSRLGLALSEQYF.

The chain has TRBV11-2 and TRBJ1-1; no definite D call. V was pared by 1 base and J by 6 bases, with 12 bases between. The CDR3 covers 14 residues. Germline V gene sequence: CDR1 SGHAT, CDR2 FQNNGV. The CDR3 loop is CASSLGGGRAEAFF. CDR3 sequence (DNA): TGTGCCAGCAGCTTAGGCGGCGGGCGCGCTGAAGCTTTCTTT.